This TCR beta chain came from a study of T cell responses to AZD1222 COVID-19 vaccine. A note on this clone: Its antigen is still unknown.

CDR1 and CDR2 (germline): MDHEN, SYDVKM. V lost 7 bases, J lost 14 bases, and 15 bases lay in between. This CDR3 is 12 amino acids long. Overall study results and limits: Compared with day 0, the breadth and depth of the Spike-specific TCR repertoire rose significantly after two doses of AZD1222. The donor group comprised mostly white British people and more females; the analysis possibly underestimated clonal diversity. There were vaccine-associated CD4 TCRs across spike, dominant at 160-218 and 743-854.

Clones were read by immunoSEQ multiplex PCR, and TCRdb kept only the in-frame ones, dropping some. This table holds over 100,000 clones, roughly 89% found once. The chain recombines TRBV28 with TRBJ1-6, with D perhaps matching TRBD1 (5 bases). The receptor was isolated from an adult in good health. Here the sequenced sample was peripheral blood, taken on day 0 of AZD1222 vaccination. CDR3: CASIGAPLSLHF. The CDR3 coding sequence is TGTGCCAGCATTGGGGCCCCTTTATCCCTCCACTTT.